Below are 16 T cell receptor beta chains sequenced from a single sample in a study of blood T cell repertoires in COVID-19. Profiled with immunoSEQ multiplex PCR; TCRdb holds only in-frame clones, not every one. In the table there are about 130,000 clones, 85% to 90% of which are singletons. The sample taken for sequencing was peripheral blood. The origin of the receptors is a man between 65 and 85 years old with active COVID-19.

This chain joins TRBV28 and TRBJ2-2; 7 bases agree with TRBD1. Germline-derived CDR1 and CDR2 are MDHEN and SYDVKM. The V and J ends lost 7 bases and 6 bases, in that order; junction bases with no gene match: 11. This CDR3 has 15 amino acids. In DNA, the CDR3 is TGTGCCAGCATAAGCCGGACAGGCGCCCCCGGGGAGCTGTTTTTT. Its translation is CASISRTGAPGELFF. The variable domain in full, completed from reference TRBV28 and TRBJ2-2, reads DVKVTQSSRYLVKRTGEKVFLECVQDMDHENMFWYRQDPGLGLRLIYFSYDVKMKEKGDIPEGYSVSREKKERFSLILESASTNQTSMYLCASISRTGAPGELFFGEGSRLTVL.

The CDR3 region has the DNA TGTGCCAGTAGTATAGGGGGTAACAGGGCTTCGAACACTGAAGCTTTCTTT. Translated, it gives CASSIGGNRASNTEAFF. The V call is TRBV19, the J call TRBJ1-1, with D tentatively TRBD1 (6 bases). Germline V gene data show CDR1 as LNHDA and CDR2 as SQIVND (reference sequence). The V end lost 1 base, the J end lost 1 base, and 16 bases lay between the germline ends. The CDR3 runs 17 residues. Looking up the rest from reference TRBV19 and TRBJ1-1 gives the full variable domain: DGGITQSPKYLFRKEGQNVTLSCEQNLNHDAMYWYRQDPGQGLRLIYYSQIVNDFQKGDIAEGYSVSREKKESFPLTVTSAQKNPTAFYLCASSIGGNRASNTEAFFGQGTRLTVV.

The chain has TRBV5-1 and TRBJ2-1, with 7 bases identical to TRBD2. CDR3 size: 16 residues. Germline V gene data show CDR1 as SGHRS and CDR2 as YFSETQ. The V and J ends lost 4 bases and 6 bases, in that order; junction bases with no gene match: 13. CDR3 bases: TGCGCCAGCAGCCCGCTGTCACGGGGGACTACCAATGAGCAGTTCTTC. Protein product: CASSPLSRGTTNEQFF.

This clone appeared a single time. This chain uses TRBV14 with TRBJ2-5; 9 bases fit TRBD2. CDR1 SGHDN and CDR2 FVKESK come from the germline V gene. CDR3 length: 17 residues. V lost 1 base, J lost 2 bases, and 8 bases stayed unmatched. CDR3 loop: CASSQAKGLALQETQYF. Written as DNA, the CDR3 is TGTGCCAGCAGCCAAGCAAAGGGACTAGCCCTTCAAGAGACCCAGTACTTC.

The V call is TRBV3-1 (or the pseudogene TRBV3-2), the J call TRBJ2-7; D uncertain. V was shortened by 0 bases and J by 3 bases, with 6 bases between the two germline ends. This CDR3 has 13 amino acids. Germline lookup yields CDR1 LGHDT and CDR2 YNNKEL (reference sequence). DNA of the CDR3: TGTGCCAGCAGCCAAGAACAGCTCTACGAGCAGTACTTC. Its protein product is CASSQEQLYEQYF.

The chain has TRBV18 and TRBJ2-2; D not resolved. With 3 bases removed from V and 5 bases from J, the gap between germline ends came to 10 bases. Germline assignment: CDR1 KGHSH and CDR2 LQKENI. The length of the CDR3 is 14 residues. The DNA for the CDR3 is TGTGCCAGCTCACCCAACGCTAAAACCGGGGAGCTGTTTTTT. Translated, it gives CASSPNAKTGELFF.

This clone appeared once. The chain links TRBV27 to TRBJ1-5; D is unclear. CDR3 length equals 13 residues. V was shortened by 2 bases and J by 7 bases, with 9 bases between the two germline ends. Germline values: CDR1 MNHEY, CDR2 SMNVEV (reference sequence). This CDR3 reads CASSLTHGQPQHF. CDR3 DNA sequence: TGTGCCAGCAGTTTAACCCACGGGCAGCCCCAGCATTTT.

This chain joins TRBV2 and TRBJ2-1; 7 bases fit TRBD2. Trimming at V came to 7 bases and at J to 2 bases, leaving 11 bases not matched to a gene. The length of the CDR3 is 16 residues. Germline V gene lookup returns CDR1 SNHLY and CDR2 FYNNEI. The CDR3 region has the DNA TGTGCCAGCACCGGACTAGGCGGTAGGGCCTACAATGAGCAGTTCTTC. Its translation: CASTGLGGRAYNEQFF.

The chain links TRBV11-2 to TRBJ2-7; D possibly corresponds to TRBD2 (5 bases). V dropped 4 bases and J dropped 5 bases, with 9 bases sitting between them. Per the germline V gene, CDR1 is SGHAT and CDR2 is FQNNGV. This CDR3 is built from 12 residues. CDR3 nucleotides: TGTGCCAGCAGCTCTGGGAGCCACGAGCAGTACTTC. It codes for CASSSGSHEQYF.

This clone was seen once. The CDR3 reads CAWSGGGRRQPQHF. The CDR3 nucleotides read TGTGCCTGGAGTGGGGGGGGCCGTCGACAGCCCCAGCATTTT. The chain joins TRBV30 to TRBJ1-5, with TRBD1 as a possible D gene (6 bases). The germline gives CDR1 GTSNPN, CDR2 SVGIG (reference sequence). Trimming removed 1 base from V and 7 bases from J, with 14 bases in between. The CDR3 is 14 amino acids.

This chain joins TRBV4-3 and TRBJ2-1; 11 bases fit TRBD2. The length of the CDR3 is 17 residues. V was clipped by 3 bases and J by 6 bases; unmatched bases: 10. Germline V gene data show CDR1 as LGHNA and CDR2 as YSLEER. In DNA form, the CDR3 reads TGCGCCAGCAGCCACAGATGGGGGACTAGCGGCCCCAATGAGCAGTTCTTC. Encoded protein: CASSHRWGTSGPNEQFF.

This clone is judged medium-sized (0.01 to 0.1%). The rearrangement joins TRBV9 to TRBJ2-1, with 10 bases fitting TRBD1. This CDR3 has 17 residues. Germline V gene sequence: CDR1 SGDLS, CDR2 YYNGEE. With 0 bases clipped from V and 9 bases from J, the junction kept 12 bases outside the gene matches. CDR3 sequence (DNA): TGTGCCAGCAGCGTAGAAGGAGGGGGGACAGGGGACAGTGAGCAGTTCTTC. Amino acid sequence: CASSVEGGGTGDSEQFF.

The rearrangement joins TRBV6-2 or TRBV6-3 to TRBJ2-1; D is ambiguous. The CDR3 spans 17 residues. Germline V CDR1 and CDR2: MNHEY, SVGEGT. The V end was cut by 0 bases, the J end by 0 bases, with 12 bases between. The CDR3 spells CASSYSRRANSYNEQFF. CDR3 sequence (DNA): TGTGCCAGCAGTTACTCGCGGCGAGCTAACTCCTACAATGAGCAGTTCTTC.

CDR3 bases: TGTGCCAGTAGTATCTCGTATTGGGGAGGCACCGGGGAGCTGTTTTTT. Protein: CASSISYWGGTGELFF. The chain carries TRBV19 and TRBJ2-2, with D tentatively TRBD2 (6 bases). Germline-derived CDR1 and CDR2 are LNHDA and SQIVND (reference sequence). The germline V and J ends were trimmed by 3 bases and 4 bases, with 15 bases remaining between them. CDR3 length: 16 residues.

CDR3 sequence: CASSFSGRERETQYF. CDR3 nucleotide sequence: TGTGCCAGCAGCTTTAGCGGGAGAGAAAGAGAGACCCAGTACTTC. The rearrangement uses TRBV11-2 and TRBJ2-5, with 9 nucleotides matching TRBD2. Germline CDR1 and CDR2: SGHAT and FQNNGV. Trimming took 3 bases from V and 4 from J; bases not matched to a gene: 6. CDR3 size: 15 residues.

The genes are TRBV5-1 and TRBJ2-7, with 7 positions matching TRBD1. V lost 0 bases and J lost 7; bases outside the gene matches: 10. The CDR3 runs 15 residues. Per the germline V gene, CDR1 is SGHRS and CDR2 is YFSETQ. DNA for the CDR3: TGCGCCAGCAGCTTGGGGCCAGGGGGTTGGAAAGAGCAGTACTTC. Translation: CASSLGPGGWKEQYF. Looking up the rest from reference TRBV5-1 and TRBJ2-7 gives the full variable domain: KAGVTQTPRYLIKTRGQQVTLSCSPISGHRSVSWYQQTPGQGLQFLFEYFSETQRNKGNFPGRFSGRQFSNSRSEMNVSTLELGDSALYLCASSLGPGGWKEQYFGPGTRLTVT.